The rows below give T cell receptor beta chains drawn from one sample of a study of beta chain features in type 1 diabetes. Method: immunoSEQ multiplex PCR; TCRdb's copy keeps in-frame clones and lacks some. The top ten hold around 0.029% of the sample, which has around 260,000 clones, roughly 20% seen once. The sample was naive CD4+ T cells from blood. The receptors stem from a woman aged 40 to 50 with type 1 diabetes. Both conserved end residues are part of each CDR3. Each record gives: D gene, V gene, J gene, clone size, CDR3 protein, CDR3 DNA. D genes are given only for firm matches. For some rows the clone size is stated as once, few or many, or as a class when expanded; others skip it.

NA	TRBV7-9	TRBJ2-2	once	CASSLFGTVNTGELFF	TGTGCCAGCAGCTTATTTGGTACAGTGAACACCGGGGAGCTGTTTTTT
NA	TRBV25-1	TRBJ2-7	few	CASSGQVSSYEQYF	TGTGCCAGCAGTGGACAGGTTTCTTCCTACGAGCAGTACTTC
NA	TRBV4-1	TRBJ2-6	NA	CASSQGTVSGANVLTF	TGCGCCAGCAGCCAAGGGACAGTCTCTGGGGCCAACGTCCTGACTTTC
TRBD1	TRBV28	TRBJ2-3	NA	CASSLGQGGDTQYF	TGTGCCAGCAGTTTAGGACAGGGAGGAGATACGCAGTATTTT
TRBD1	TRBV4-3	TRBJ1-5	few	CASSQGQGAGQPQHF	TGCGCCAGCAGCCAAGGACAGGGGGCCGGTCAGCCCCAGCATTTT
TRBD2	TRBV30	TRBJ2-1	few	CAWSEGLAGRGEQFF	TGTGCCTGGAGCGAAGGACTAGCGGGAAGGGGTGAGCAGTTCTTC
NA	TRBV7-2	TRBJ2-7	NA	CASSLNSPPYEQYF	TGTGCCAGCAGCTTAAACTCCCCCCCTTACGAGCAGTACTTC
TRBD2	TRBV29-1	TRBJ2-3	few	CSVAGGSTDTQYF	TGCAGCGTTGCGGGAGGGAGCACAGATACGCAGTATTTT
TRBD1	TRBV28	TRBJ1-4	few	CASSFEGGQGNEKLFF	TGTGCCAGCAGTTTTGAAGGCGGACAGGGAAATGAAAAACTGTTTTTT
TRBD2	TRBV5-6	TRBJ2-7	few	CASSSGRGYEQYF	TGTGCCAGCAGCTCGGGGAGGGGCTACGAGCAGTACTTC
TRBD1	TRBV9	TRBJ2-2	few	CASSAGQGNTGELFF	TGTGCCAGCAGCGCGGGACAGGGCAACACCGGGGAGCTGTTTTTT
NA	TRBV7-2	TRBJ1-2	NA	CASSLDGNYGYTF	TGTGCCAGCAGCTTAGACGGGAACTATGGCTACACCTTC
NA	TRBV4-2	TRBJ2-1	NA	CASSQQGGTTYNEQFF	TGTGCCAGCAGCCAACAGGGCGGTACCACCTACAATGAGCAGTTCTTC
NA	TRBV4-3	TRBJ2-7	few	CASSQDDSDEQYF	TGCGCCAGCAGCCAAGATGATTCGGACGAGCAGTACTTC
TRBD1	TRBV7-9	TRBJ1-1	few	CASSSYRQGDTEAFF	TGTGCCAGCAGCTCCTATCGACAGGGCGACACTGAAGCTTTCTTT
NA	TRBV9	TRBJ1-1	NA	CASSVQGDTEAFF	TGTGCCAGCAGCGTCCAGGGTGACACTGAAGCTTTCTTT
NA	TRBV18	TRBJ2-2	NA	CASSPPSLTGYSGGELFF	TGTGCCAGCTCACCACCATCCCTGACAGGCTACTCTGGCGGGGAGCTGTTTTTT
TRBD1	TRBV29-1	TRBJ1-1	few	CSAGQGMNTEAFF	TGCAGCGCTGGACAGGGGATGAACACTGAAGCTTTCTTT
NA	TRBV25-1	TRBJ2-7	NA	CASSAPGSYEQYF	TGTGCCAGCAGTGCCCCAGGGTCCTACGAGCAGTACTTC
NA	TRBV7-8	TRBJ2-7	few	CASSLEGTSHEQYF	TGTGCCAGCAGCTTAGAGGGGACAAGTCACGAGCAGTACTTC
TRBD2	TRBV28	TRBJ2-1	few	CASSWGSFGGRFPHEQFF	TGTGCCAGCAGTTGGGGGTCGTTCGGCGGGAGGTTCCCCCATGAGCAGTTCTTC
TRBD2	TRBV20-1	TRBJ2-7	NA	CSVERGDEQYF	TGCAGTGTGGAGCGGGGGGACGAGCAGTACTTC
NA	TRBV6-5	TRBJ2-7	few	CASSNRYYEQYF	TGTGCCAGCAGTAATCGTTACTACGAGCAGTACTTC
TRBD1	TRBV18	TRBJ2-7	NA	CASSPSLTGTYEQYF	TGTGCCAGCTCACCTAGCCTGACAGGGACCTACGAGCAGTACTTC
NA	TRBV7-2	TRBJ2-5	NA	CASSLDPGETQYF	TGTGCCAGCAGCTTAGATCCGGGAGAGACCCAGTACTTC
NA	TRBV25-1	TRBJ2-6	NA	CASSVPGAGANVLTF	TGTGCCAGCAGCGTCCCAGGGGCTGGGGCCAACGTCCTGACTTTC
NA	TRBV28	TRBJ1-4	few	CASSNPGEEKLFF	TGTGCCAGCAGTAACCCGGGGGAGGAAAAACTGTTTTTT